This T cell receptor (beta chain) was profiled in a study of shared clonotypes between healthy human individuals. Germline CDR1 and CDR2: KGHSH and LQKENI. CDR3 length: 13 residues. Trimming stripped 3 bases from V and 4 bases from J, with 7 bases between. Clones were read by immunoSEQ multiplex PCR, and TCRdb kept only the in-frame ones, dropping some. The sample has roughly 1,000,000 clones, around 82% seen once. Donors had no recently reported acute infections or vaccinations and were HIV-negative. The sequence was collected from a man between 18 and 29 years old in good health. Some clones in this sample may be carry-over from other donors' samples. Sequencing was performed on memory CD4+ T cells from PBMCs. The subset: CD45RA-negative fraction. This chain connects TRBV18 to TRBJ2-1; D uncertain. The CDR3 DNA reads TGTGCCAGCTCACCTCAGAAATACAATGAGCAGTTCTTC. Translating gives CASSPQKYNEQFF. The full variable domain, with the rest looked up from reference TRBV18 and TRBJ2-1, is NAGVMQNPRHLVRRRGQEARLRCSPMKGHSHVYWYRQLPEEGLKFMVYLQKENIIDESGMPKERFSAEFPKEGPSILRIQQVVRGDSAAYFCASSPQKYNEQFFGPGTRLTVL.